Listed below are T cell receptor beta chains from one sample, sequenced in a study of CD8 T cells in Susac syndrome. One entry per CDR3 protein results from TCRdb running MiXCR on the immunoSEQ multiplex PCR reads. The sample has 300,000 to 350,000 distinct CDR3 sequences; around 90% are singletons. The sample consisted of CD4+ T cells from PBMCs. The receptors stem from a human donor with multiple sclerosis. CDR3s include the opening cysteine and the closing phenylalanine or tryptophan. The D gene is left open where the match is weak. Some rows have no size entry. The others give once, few or many, or a class for an expanded clone.

abundance: NA; v_gene: TRBV7-2; d_gene: NA; j_gene: TRBJ2-3; CDR3aa: CASSLFTDTQYF; CDR3nt: TGTGCCAGCAGCTTATTTACCGATACGCAGTATTTT
abundance: NA; v_gene: TRBV19; d_gene: NA; j_gene: TRBJ1-2; CDR3aa: CASSIDRPGTNYGYTF; CDR3nt: TGTGCCAGTAGTATAGATCGGCCAGGGACCAACTATGGCTACACCTTC
abundance: NA; v_gene: TRBV5-1; d_gene: NA; j_gene: TRBJ1-5; CDR3aa: CASSLIGAGPQHF; CDR3nt: TGCGCCAGCAGCTTGATAGGGGCCGGCCCCCAGCATTTT
abundance: NA; v_gene: TRBV12-3/TRBV12-4; d_gene: NA; j_gene: TRBJ2-1; CDR3aa: CASTYRENEQFF; CDR3nt: TGTGCCAGCACCTACAGGGAAAATGAGCAGTTCTTC
abundance: NA; v_gene: TRBV19; d_gene: NA; j_gene: TRBJ1-1; CDR3aa: CASSMTKNTEAFF; CDR3nt: TGTGCCAGTAGTATGACAAAGAACACTGAAGCTTTCTTT
abundance: NA; v_gene: TRBV15; d_gene: NA; j_gene: TRBJ2-3; CDR3aa: CATSSTGLAVAQYF; CDR3nt: TGTGCCACCAGCAGCACAGGGCTAGCGGTGGCGCAGTATTTT
abundance: NA; v_gene: TRBV20-1; d_gene: NA; j_gene: TRBJ1-2; CDR3aa: CSARGGLRAYGYTF; CDR3nt: TGCAGTGCTAGAGGCGGGCTGCGTGCCTATGGCTACACCTTC
abundance: NA; v_gene: TRBV12-3/TRBV12-4; d_gene: TRBD1; j_gene: TRBJ1-5; CDR3aa: CASSPQGRFGNQPQHF; CDR3nt: TGTGCCAGCAGTCCACAGGGGAGGTTCGGCAATCAGCCCCAGCATTTT
abundance: once; v_gene: TRBV18; d_gene: TRBD1; j_gene: TRBJ1-1; CDR3aa: CASSPSGTVNTEAFF; CDR3nt: TGTGCCAGCTCACCGTCCGGGACAGTGAACACTGAAGCTTTCTTT
abundance: NA; v_gene: TRBV30; d_gene: TRBD1; j_gene: TRBJ2-7; CDR3aa: CALDRDRGFEQYF; CDR3nt: TGTGCCTTAGACCGGGACAGGGGCTTCGAGCAGTACTTC
abundance: NA; v_gene: TRBV11-2; d_gene: NA; j_gene: TRBJ2-5; CDR3aa: CASRTTGEGSGSGRPQETQYF; CDR3nt: TGTGCCAGCAGAACTACAGGGGAGGGGAGCGGGAGTGGGCGCCCCCAAGAGACCCAGTACTTC
abundance: NA; v_gene: TRBV7-8; d_gene: NA; j_gene: TRBJ2-7; CDR3aa: CASSLVAGYEQYF; CDR3nt: TGTGCCAGCAGCTTAGTGGCAGGCTACGAGCAGTACTTC
abundance: NA; v_gene: TRBV5-1; d_gene: TRBD2; j_gene: TRBJ2-1; CDR3aa: CASSVGLARYNEQFF; CDR3nt: TGCGCCAGCAGTGTGGGACTAGCGCGTTACAATGAGCAGTTCTTC
abundance: NA; v_gene: TRBV12-3/TRBV12-4; d_gene: NA; j_gene: TRBJ2-2; CDR3aa: CASSGIGADTGELFF; CDR3nt: TGTGCCAGCAGTGGTATAGGGGCCGACACCGGGGAGCTGTTTTTT
abundance: NA; v_gene: TRBV20-1; d_gene: NA; j_gene: TRBJ2-3; CDR3aa: CSAPDSSSTDTQYF; CDR3nt: TGCAGTGCCCCGGACAGTTCTAGCACAGATACGCAGTATTTT
abundance: NA; v_gene: TRBV7-3; d_gene: NA; j_gene: TRBJ2-5; CDR3aa: CASSLSSNRAETQYF; CDR3nt: TGTGCCAGCAGCTTGTCCTCTAATCGGGCAGAGACCCAGTACTTC
abundance: NA; v_gene: TRBV23-1; d_gene: NA; j_gene: TRBJ2-1; CDR3aa: CASSQLTHNEQFF; CDR3nt: TGCGCCAGCAGTCAGCTAACGCACAATGAGCAGTTCTTC
abundance: NA; v_gene: TRBV20-1; d_gene: NA; j_gene: TRBJ2-7; CDR3aa: CSASLGEEQYF; CDR3nt: TGCAGTGCTAGTTTAGGGGAAGAGCAGTACTTC
abundance: NA; v_gene: TRBV7-8; d_gene: TRBD2; j_gene: TRBJ2-1; CDR3aa: CASSIVAGASDEQFF; CDR3nt: TGTGCCAGCAGCATAGTAGCGGGAGCCAGCGATGAGCAGTTCTTC
abundance: NA; v_gene: TRBV3-1; d_gene: NA; j_gene: TRBJ2-7; CDR3aa: CASSQNRVFQYF; CDR3nt: TGTGCCAGCAGCCAAAACAGGGTTTTTCAGTACTTC
abundance: NA; v_gene: TRBV12-3/TRBV12-4; d_gene: NA; j_gene: TRBJ1-2; CDR3aa: CASSLILGRNYGYTF; CDR3nt: TGTGCCAGCAGTTTAATCCTGGGCAGAAACTATGGCTACACCTTC
abundance: NA; v_gene: TRBV27; d_gene: NA; j_gene: TRBJ1-2; CDR3aa: CASSLLGGGKEGYTF; CDR3nt: TGTGCCAGCAGTTTGCTCGGGGGGGGGAAGGAGGGCTACACCTTC
abundance: NA; v_gene: TRBV7-6; d_gene: NA; j_gene: TRBJ2-1; CDR3aa: CASSLEWGTSYNEQFF; CDR3nt: TGTGCCAGCAGCTTAGAGTGGGGGACATCCTACAATGAGCAGTTCTTC
abundance: NA; v_gene: TRBV29-1; d_gene: NA; j_gene: TRBJ2-2; CDR3aa: CSVEKQGNTGELFF; CDR3nt: TGCAGCGTTGAAAAACAGGGGAACACCGGGGAGCTGTTTTTT
abundance: NA; v_gene: TRBV19; d_gene: NA; j_gene: TRBJ1-1; CDR3aa: CASATQLNTEAFF; CDR3nt: TGTGCCAGCGCGACCCAATTGAACACTGAAGCTTTCTTT
abundance: NA; v_gene: TRBV20-1; d_gene: NA; j_gene: TRBJ1-2; CDR3aa: CSARDPPPVYGYTF; CDR3nt: TGCAGTGCTAGGGACCCTCCGCCAGTATATGGCTACACCTTC
abundance: NA; v_gene: TRBV29-1; d_gene: NA; j_gene: TRBJ1-1; CDR3aa: CSVERSRAEVFF; CDR3nt: TGCAGCGTTGAAAGGTCCCGAGCTGAAGTTTTCTTT
abundance: NA; v_gene: TRBV7-2; d_gene: NA; j_gene: TRBJ1-5; CDR3aa: CASSLEGSGSNQPQHF; CDR3nt: TGTGCCAGCAGCTTAGAAGGCTCAGGGAGCAATCAGCCCCAGCATTTT
abundance: NA; v_gene: TRBV11-2; d_gene: NA; j_gene: TRBJ2-7; CDR3aa: CASSLAGTSPYEQYF; CDR3nt: TGTGCCAGCAGCTTAGCCGGGACGAGCCCCTACGAGCAGTACTTC
abundance: many; v_gene: TRBV7-3; d_gene: NA; j_gene: TRBJ1-1; CDR3aa: CASSLGMNTEAFF; CDR3nt: TGTGCCAGCAGCTTAGGGATGAACACTGAAGCTTTCTTT
abundance: once; v_gene: TRBV5-1; d_gene: NA; j_gene: TRBJ2-2; CDR3aa: CASSPRERGTGELFF; CDR3nt: TGCGCCAGCAGCCCCCGGGAAAGGGGGACCGGGGAGCTGTTTTTT
abundance: NA; v_gene: TRBV7-9; d_gene: NA; j_gene: TRBJ1-1; CDR3aa: CASSLGLGVEAEAFF; CDR3nt: TGTGCCAGCAGCTTAGGACTCGGCGTAGAGGCTGAAGCTTTCTTT
abundance: NA; v_gene: TRBV7-9; d_gene: NA; j_gene: TRBJ1-1; CDR3aa: CAGFGGYGNTEAFF; CDR3nt: TGTGCCGGATTTGGGGGGTACGGGAACACTGAAGCTTTCTTT
abundance: NA; v_gene: TRBV27; d_gene: NA; j_gene: TRBJ2-1; CDR3aa: CASSPGPPSYNEQFF; CDR3nt: TGTGCCAGCAGTCCGGGACCACCCTCGTACAATGAGCAGTTCTTC
abundance: NA; v_gene: TRBV6-5; d_gene: NA; j_gene: TRBJ1-2; CDR3aa: CASSYSSLGGYTF; CDR3nt: TGTGCCAGCAGTTACTCGAGCCTGGGAGGCTACACCTTC
abundance: once; v_gene: TRBV12-3/TRBV12-4; d_gene: NA; j_gene: TRBJ2-1; CDR3aa: CASSLGTDRGGLNEQFF; CDR3nt: TGTGCCAGCAGTTTAGGGACTGATAGGGGGGGTCTCAATGAGCAGTTCTTC
abundance: NA; v_gene: TRBV3-1; d_gene: NA; j_gene: TRBJ2-1; CDR3aa: CARFLYNEQFF; CDR3nt: TGTGCCAGGTTCCTTTACAATGAGCAGTTCTTC
abundance: few; v_gene: TRBV3-1; d_gene: TRBD1; j_gene: TRBJ1-2; CDR3aa: CASSRGQGYGYTF; CDR3nt: TGTGCCAGCAGCCGGGGACAGGGCTATGGCTACACCTTC
abundance: NA; v_gene: TRBV27; d_gene: NA; j_gene: TRBJ2-1; CDR3aa: CASSSPGRSSYNEQFF; CDR3nt: TGTGCCAGCAGTTCTCCGGGACGAAGCTCCTACAATGAGCAGTTCTTC
abundance: NA; v_gene: TRBV6-5; d_gene: NA; j_gene: TRBJ2-6; CDR3aa: CASSSPSKGRANVLTF; CDR3nt: TGTGCCAGCAGTTCTCCATCGAAGGGCAGGGCCAACGTCCTGACTTTC
abundance: NA; v_gene: TRBV3-1; d_gene: TRBD2; j_gene: TRBJ2-1; CDR3aa: CASSQASGPYNEQFF; CDR3nt: TGTGCCAGCAGCCAAGCTAGCGGGCCATACAATGAGCAGTTCTTC
abundance: NA; v_gene: TRBV18; d_gene: NA; j_gene: TRBJ1-2; CDR3aa: CASSPRTQGPREESYTF; CDR3nt: TGTGCCAGCTCACCTCGGACACAGGGCCCCCGGGAGGAGAGCTACACCTTC
abundance: once; v_gene: TRBV18; d_gene: NA; j_gene: TRBJ1-3; CDR3aa: CASSPPGLGGNTIYF; CDR3nt: TGTGCCAGCTCGCCTCCAGGATTAGGAGGAAACACCATATATTTT
abundance: NA; v_gene: TRBV14; d_gene: NA; j_gene: TRBJ2-5; CDR3aa: CASSQMGRGKETQYF; CDR3nt: TGTGCCAGCAGCCAAATGGGGCGCGGGAAGGAGACCCAGTACTTC
abundance: NA; v_gene: TRBV6-1; d_gene: NA; j_gene: TRBJ2-7; CDR3aa: CASSGSPTTVRQNLYEQYF; CDR3nt: TGTGCCAGCAGTGGATCCCCGACGACGGTCCGTCAAAACCTCTACGAGCAGTACTTC
abundance: NA; v_gene: TRBV6-2/TRBV6-3; d_gene: NA; j_gene: TRBJ2-7; CDR3aa: CASSRGDAGSYEQYF; CDR3nt: TGTGCCAGCAGTCGCGGGGACGCCGGCTCCTACGAGCAGTACTTC
abundance: NA; v_gene: TRBV18; d_gene: TRBD2; j_gene: TRBJ2-5; CDR3aa: CASSPRLAGALYQETQYF; CDR3nt: TGTGCCAGCTCACCACGACTAGCGGGGGCCTTGTACCAAGAGACCCAGTACTTC
abundance: once; v_gene: TRBV18; d_gene: NA; j_gene: TRBJ1-5; CDR3aa: CASSDTHNQPQHF; CDR3nt: TGTGCCAGCTCCGACACACACAATCAGCCCCAGCATTTT
abundance: NA; v_gene: TRBV3-1; d_gene: NA; j_gene: TRBJ2-7; CDR3aa: CASTPRGRPAEQYF; CDR3nt: TGTGCCAGCACCCCACGGGGGCGACCCGCCGAGCAGTACTTC
abundance: NA; v_gene: TRBV30; d_gene: TRBD1; j_gene: TRBJ2-5; CDR3aa: CAWSARQGHPSGETQYF; CDR3nt: TGTGCCTGGAGTGCCCGACAGGGGCACCCATCTGGAGAGACCCAGTACTTC
abundance: NA; v_gene: TRBV20-1; d_gene: NA; j_gene: TRBJ1-1; CDR3aa: CSARQGNTEAFF; CDR3nt: TGCAGTGCTAGACAGGGGAACACTGAAGCTTTCTTT
abundance: NA; v_gene: TRBV5-5; d_gene: NA; j_gene: TRBJ1-6; CDR3aa: CASSPEDSWSSYNSPLHF; CDR3nt: TGTGCCAGCAGCCCGGAGGACAGCTGGAGCTCCTATAATTCACCCCTCCACTTT
abundance: few; v_gene: TRBV5-6; d_gene: NA; j_gene: TRBJ2-7; CDR3aa: CASSRRGISYEQYF; CDR3nt: TGTGCCAGCAGCCGGCGTGGGATTTCCTACGAGCAGTACTTC